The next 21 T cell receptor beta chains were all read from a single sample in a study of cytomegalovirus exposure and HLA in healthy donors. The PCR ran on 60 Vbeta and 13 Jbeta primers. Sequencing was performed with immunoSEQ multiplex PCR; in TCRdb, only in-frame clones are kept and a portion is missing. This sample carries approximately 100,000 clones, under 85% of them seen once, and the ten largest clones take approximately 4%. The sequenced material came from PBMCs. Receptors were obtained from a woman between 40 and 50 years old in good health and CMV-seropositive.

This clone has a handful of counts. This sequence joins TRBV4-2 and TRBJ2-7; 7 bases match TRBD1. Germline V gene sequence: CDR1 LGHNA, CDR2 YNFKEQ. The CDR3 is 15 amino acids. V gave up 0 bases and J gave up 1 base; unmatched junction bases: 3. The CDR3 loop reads CASSQDQDRSYEQYF. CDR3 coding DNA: TGTGCCAGCAGCCAAGATCAGGACAGGTCCTACGAGCAGTACTTC.

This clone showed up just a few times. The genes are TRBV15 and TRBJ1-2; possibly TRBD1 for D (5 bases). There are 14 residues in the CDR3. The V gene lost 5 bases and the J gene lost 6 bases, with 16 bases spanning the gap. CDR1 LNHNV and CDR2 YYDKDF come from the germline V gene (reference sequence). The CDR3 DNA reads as TGTGCCACCAGCGAAAAAGGGGAGGGCCATGGCTACACCTTC. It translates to CATSEKGEGHGYTF.

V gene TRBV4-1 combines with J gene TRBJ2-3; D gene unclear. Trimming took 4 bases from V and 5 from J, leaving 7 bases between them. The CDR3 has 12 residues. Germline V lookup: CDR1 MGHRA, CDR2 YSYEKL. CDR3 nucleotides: TGCGCCAGCAGCCCAGACGGAGATACGCAGTATTTT. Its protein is CASSPDGDTQYF.

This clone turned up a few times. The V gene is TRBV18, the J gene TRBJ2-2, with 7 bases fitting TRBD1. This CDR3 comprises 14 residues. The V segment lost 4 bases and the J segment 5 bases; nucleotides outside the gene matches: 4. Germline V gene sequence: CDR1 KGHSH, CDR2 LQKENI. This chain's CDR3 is CASSLQDRTGELFF. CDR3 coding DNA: TGTGCCAGCTCACTTCAGGACAGGACCGGGGAGCTGTTTTTT.

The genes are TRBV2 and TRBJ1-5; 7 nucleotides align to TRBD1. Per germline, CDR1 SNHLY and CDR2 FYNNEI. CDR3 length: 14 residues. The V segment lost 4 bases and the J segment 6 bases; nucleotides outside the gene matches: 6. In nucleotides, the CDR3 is TGTGCCAGCAGTGGCCGGAACAGGGGTCAGCCCCAGCATTTT. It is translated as CASSGRNRGQPQHF.

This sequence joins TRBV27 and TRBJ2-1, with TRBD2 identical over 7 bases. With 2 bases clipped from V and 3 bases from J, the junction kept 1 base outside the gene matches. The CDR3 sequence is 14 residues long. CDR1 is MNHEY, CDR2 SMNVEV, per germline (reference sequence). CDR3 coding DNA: TGTGCCAGCAGTTTAGGGACTATCTACAATGAGCAGTTCTTC. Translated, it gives CASSLGTIYNEQFF.

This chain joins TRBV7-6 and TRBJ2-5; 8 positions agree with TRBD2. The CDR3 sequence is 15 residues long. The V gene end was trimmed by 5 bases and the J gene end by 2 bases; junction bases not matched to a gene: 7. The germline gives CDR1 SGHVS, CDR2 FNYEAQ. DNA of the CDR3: TGTGCCAGCAGCAACGGACTAGCAGATCAAGAGACCCAGTACTTC. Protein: CASSNGLADQETQYF.

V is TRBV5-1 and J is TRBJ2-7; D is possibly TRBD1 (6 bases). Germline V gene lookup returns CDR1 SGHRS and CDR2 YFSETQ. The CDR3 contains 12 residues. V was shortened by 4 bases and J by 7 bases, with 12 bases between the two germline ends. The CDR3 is CASSSNRVEQYF. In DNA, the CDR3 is TGCGCCAGCAGCAGTAACAGGGTTGAGCAGTACTTC.

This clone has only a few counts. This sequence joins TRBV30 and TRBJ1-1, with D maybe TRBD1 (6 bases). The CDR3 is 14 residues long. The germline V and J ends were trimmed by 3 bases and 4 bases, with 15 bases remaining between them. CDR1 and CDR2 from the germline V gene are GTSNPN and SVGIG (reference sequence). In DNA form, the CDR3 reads TGTGCCTGGAGCGATACAGGGTGGGGCACTGAAGCTTTCTTT. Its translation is CAWSDTGWGTEAFF.

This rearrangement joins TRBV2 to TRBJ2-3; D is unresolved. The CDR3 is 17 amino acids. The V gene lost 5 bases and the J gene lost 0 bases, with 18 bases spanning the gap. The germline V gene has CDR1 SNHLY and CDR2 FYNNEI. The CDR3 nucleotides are TGTGCCAGCAGTTCCCCCCGCGATGTTTCTAGCACAGATACGCAGTATTTT. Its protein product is CASSSPRDVSSTDTQYF.

Written as DNA, the CDR3 is TGTGCCAGCACCACCGACAGGGGGGAGGATAGGAACACTGAAGCTTTCTTT. Residues: CASTTDRGEDRNTEAFF. The chain is built from TRBV28 and TRBJ1-1; TRBD1 aligns across 9 bases. With 7 bases clipped from V and 1 base from J, the junction kept 13 bases outside the gene matches. CDR1 is MDHEN and CDR2 is SYDVKM in the germline V gene. The CDR3 covers 17 residues.

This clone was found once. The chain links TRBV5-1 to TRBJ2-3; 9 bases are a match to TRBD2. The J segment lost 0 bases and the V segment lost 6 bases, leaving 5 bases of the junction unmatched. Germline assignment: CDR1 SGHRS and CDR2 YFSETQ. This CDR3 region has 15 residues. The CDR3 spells CASTRLAESTDTQYF. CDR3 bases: TGCGCCAGCACCAGACTAGCGGAGAGCACAGATACGCAGTATTTT. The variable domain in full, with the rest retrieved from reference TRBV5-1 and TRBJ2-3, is KAGVTQTPRYLIKTRGQQVTLSCSPISGHRSVSWYQQTPGQGLQFLFEYFSETQRNKGNFPGRFSGRQFSNSRSEMNVSTLELGDSALYLCASTRLAESTDTQYFGPGTRLTVL.

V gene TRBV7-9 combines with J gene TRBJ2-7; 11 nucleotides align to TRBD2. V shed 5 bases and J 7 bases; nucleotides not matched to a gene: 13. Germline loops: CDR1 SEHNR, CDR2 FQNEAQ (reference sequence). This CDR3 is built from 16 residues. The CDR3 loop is CASSPPTSGSLREQYF. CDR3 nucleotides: TGTGCCAGCAGCCCGCCAACTAGCGGGAGTCTGAGGGAGCAGTACTTC.

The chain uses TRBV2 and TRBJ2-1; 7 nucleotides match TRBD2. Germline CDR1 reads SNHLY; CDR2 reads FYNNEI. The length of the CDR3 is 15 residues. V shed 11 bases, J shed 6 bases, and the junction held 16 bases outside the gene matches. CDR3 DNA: TGTGCCGGGGCCGACGAAGCGGGATATGGCAATGAGCAGTTCTTC. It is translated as CAGADEAGYGNEQFF.

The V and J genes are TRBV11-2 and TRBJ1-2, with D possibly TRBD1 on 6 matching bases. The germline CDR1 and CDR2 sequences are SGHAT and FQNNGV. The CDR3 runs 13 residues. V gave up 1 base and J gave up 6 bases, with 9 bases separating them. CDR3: CASSLGRGHGYTF. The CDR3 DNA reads TGTGCCAGCAGCTTAGGCAGGGGTCATGGCTACACCTTC.

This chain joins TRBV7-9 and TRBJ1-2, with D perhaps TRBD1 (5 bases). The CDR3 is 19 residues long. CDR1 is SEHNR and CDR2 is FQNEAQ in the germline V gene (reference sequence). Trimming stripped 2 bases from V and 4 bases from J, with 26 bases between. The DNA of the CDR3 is TGTGCCAGCAGCTTATTTGGGGCAGGGCAGGCGTTTTTTGGCTATGGCTACACCTTC. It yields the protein CASSLFGAGQAFFGYGYTF.

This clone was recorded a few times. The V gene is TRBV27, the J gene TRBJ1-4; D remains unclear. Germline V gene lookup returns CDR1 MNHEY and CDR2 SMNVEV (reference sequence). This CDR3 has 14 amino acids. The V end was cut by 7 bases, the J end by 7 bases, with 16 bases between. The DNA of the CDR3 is TGTGCCAGCACCCCCGTCGGAGGGTCTGAAAAACTGTTTTTT. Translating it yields CASTPVGGSEKLFF. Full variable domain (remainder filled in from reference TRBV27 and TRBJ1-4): EAQVTQNPRYLITVTGKKLTVTCSQNMNHEYMSWYRQDPGLGLRQIYYSMNVEVTDKGDVPEGYKVSRKEKRNFPLILESPSPNQTSLYFCASTPVGGSEKLFFGSGTQLSVL.

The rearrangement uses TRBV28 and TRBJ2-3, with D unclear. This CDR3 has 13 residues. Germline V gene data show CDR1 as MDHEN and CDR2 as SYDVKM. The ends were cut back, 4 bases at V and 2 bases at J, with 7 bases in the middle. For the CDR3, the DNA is TGTGCCAGCAGTTCAGGTTACACAGATACGCAGTATTTT. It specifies CASSSGYTDTQYF.

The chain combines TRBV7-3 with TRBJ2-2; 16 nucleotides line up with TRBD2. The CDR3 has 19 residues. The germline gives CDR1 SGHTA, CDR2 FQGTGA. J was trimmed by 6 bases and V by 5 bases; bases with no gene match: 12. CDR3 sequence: CASSVKGGLAGGDAGELFF. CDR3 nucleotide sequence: TGTGCCAGCAGCGTTAAAGGGGGACTAGCGGGAGGGGACGCCGGGGAGCTGTTTTTT.

DNA for the CDR3: TGTGCCAGCAGTCCCCGGGAGTTCCAAGAGACCCAGTACTTC. Translated: CASSPREFQETQYF. The chain carries TRBV2 and TRBJ2-5, with D possibly matching TRBD2 (6 bases). Trimming stripped 5 bases from V and 1 base from J, with 11 bases between. This CDR3 has 14 amino acids. CDR1 and CDR2 from the germline V gene are SNHLY and FYNNEI.

CDR3 in DNA: TGCGCCAGCAGCCGCGGGACAGGACAAGGCAATCAGCCCCAGCATTTT. Translating gives CASSRGTGQGNQPQHF. This chain connects TRBV4-1 to TRBJ1-5; the match to TRBD1 covers 8 bases. The junction had 7 bases not matched to a gene; V was cut back by 4 bases and J by 2 bases. Germline V gene lookup returns CDR1 MGHRA and CDR2 YSYEKL. The CDR3 runs to 16 residues.